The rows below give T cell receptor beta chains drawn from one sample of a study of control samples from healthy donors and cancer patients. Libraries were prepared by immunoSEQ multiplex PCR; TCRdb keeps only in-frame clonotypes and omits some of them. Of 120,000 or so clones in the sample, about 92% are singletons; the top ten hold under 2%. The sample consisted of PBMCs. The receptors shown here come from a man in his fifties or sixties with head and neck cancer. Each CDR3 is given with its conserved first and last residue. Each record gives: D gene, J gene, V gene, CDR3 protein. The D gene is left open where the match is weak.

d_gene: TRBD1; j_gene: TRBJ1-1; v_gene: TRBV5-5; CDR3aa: CASSRPGQGFAEAFF
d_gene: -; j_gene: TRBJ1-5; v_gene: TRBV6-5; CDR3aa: CASSTEYSNQPQHF
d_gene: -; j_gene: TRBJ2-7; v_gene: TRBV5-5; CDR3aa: CASSAVYRFYEQYF
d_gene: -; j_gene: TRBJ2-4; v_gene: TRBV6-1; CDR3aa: CASGHDENIQYF
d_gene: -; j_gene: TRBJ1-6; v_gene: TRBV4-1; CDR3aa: CASSQTANPYSPLHF
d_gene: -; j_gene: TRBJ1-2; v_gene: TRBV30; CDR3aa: CAWTSVRSLF
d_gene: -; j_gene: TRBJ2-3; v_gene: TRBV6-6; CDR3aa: CASSHRSLITQYF
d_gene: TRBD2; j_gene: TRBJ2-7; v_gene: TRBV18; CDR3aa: CASSPRSGGTYEQYF
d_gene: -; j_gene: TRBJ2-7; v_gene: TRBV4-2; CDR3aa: CASSQEGTGIYEQYF
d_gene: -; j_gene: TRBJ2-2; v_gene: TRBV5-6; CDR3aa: CASSDYLEDTGELFF
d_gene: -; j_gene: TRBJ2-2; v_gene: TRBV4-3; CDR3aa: CASSQGSGITGELFF
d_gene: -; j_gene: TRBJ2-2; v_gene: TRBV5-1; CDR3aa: CASSPGGDSNTGELFF
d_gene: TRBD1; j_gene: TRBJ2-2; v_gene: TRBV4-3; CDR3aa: CASSHVGGRTGELFF
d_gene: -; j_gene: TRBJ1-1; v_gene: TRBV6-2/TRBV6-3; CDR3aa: CASSYSLITMNTEAFF
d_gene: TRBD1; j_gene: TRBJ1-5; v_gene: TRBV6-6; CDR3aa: CASRAADRGNQPQHF
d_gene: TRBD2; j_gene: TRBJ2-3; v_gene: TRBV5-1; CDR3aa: CASSAGLAGEGTQYF
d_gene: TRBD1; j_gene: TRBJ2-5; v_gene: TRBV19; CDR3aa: CASSDNLGQGETQYF
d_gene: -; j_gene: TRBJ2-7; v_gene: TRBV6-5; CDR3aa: CAGKPPGKSYEQYF
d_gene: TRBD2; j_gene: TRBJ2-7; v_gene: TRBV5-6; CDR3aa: CASSPGGATYEQYF
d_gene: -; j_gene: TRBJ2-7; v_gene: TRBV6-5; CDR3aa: CASAEKPPGLGASYF
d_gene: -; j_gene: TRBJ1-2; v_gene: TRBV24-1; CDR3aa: CATSDSRGGHGYTF
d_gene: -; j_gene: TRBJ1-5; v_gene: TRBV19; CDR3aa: CASRDWGNQPQHF
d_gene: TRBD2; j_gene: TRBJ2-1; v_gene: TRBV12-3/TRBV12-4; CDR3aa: CASSLGGDEQFF
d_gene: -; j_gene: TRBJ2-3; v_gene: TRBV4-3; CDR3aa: CASSQDLNSLGDTQYF
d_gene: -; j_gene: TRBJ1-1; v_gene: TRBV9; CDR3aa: CASSVEQGSDTEAFF
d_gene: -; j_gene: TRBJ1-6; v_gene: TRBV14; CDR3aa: CASSHRGTTHPSSPLHF
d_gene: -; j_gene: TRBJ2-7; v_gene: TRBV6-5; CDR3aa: CASSYLGPAGEQYF
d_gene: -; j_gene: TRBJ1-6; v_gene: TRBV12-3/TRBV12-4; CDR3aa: CASSSGAHSPLHF
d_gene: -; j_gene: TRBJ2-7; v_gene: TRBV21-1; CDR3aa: CASSKAGTVTYEQYF
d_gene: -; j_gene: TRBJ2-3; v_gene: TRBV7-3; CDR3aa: CASSQSVADTQYF
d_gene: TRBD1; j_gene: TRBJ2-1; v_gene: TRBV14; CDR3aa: CASSLTVGQGKRQFF
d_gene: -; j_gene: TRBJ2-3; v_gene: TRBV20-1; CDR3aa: CSASTPPQGLMDTQYF
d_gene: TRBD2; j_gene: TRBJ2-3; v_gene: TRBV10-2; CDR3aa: CASAVAGDTDTQYF
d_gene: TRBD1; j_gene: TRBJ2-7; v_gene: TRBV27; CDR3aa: CASSLLGVGQGSYEQYF